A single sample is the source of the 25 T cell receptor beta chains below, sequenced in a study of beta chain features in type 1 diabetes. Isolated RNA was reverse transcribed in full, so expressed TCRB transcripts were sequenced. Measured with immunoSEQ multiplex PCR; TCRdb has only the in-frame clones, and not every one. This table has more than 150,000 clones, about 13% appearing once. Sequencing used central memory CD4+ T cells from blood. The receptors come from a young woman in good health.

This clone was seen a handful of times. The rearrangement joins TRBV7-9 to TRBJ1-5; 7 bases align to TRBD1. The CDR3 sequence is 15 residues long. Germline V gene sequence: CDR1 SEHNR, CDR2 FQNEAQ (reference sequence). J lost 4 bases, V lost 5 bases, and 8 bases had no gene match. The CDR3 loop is CASSRDSSRNQPQHF. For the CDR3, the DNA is TGTGCCAGCAGCAGGGACAGTTCCCGGAATCAGCCCCAGCATTTT.

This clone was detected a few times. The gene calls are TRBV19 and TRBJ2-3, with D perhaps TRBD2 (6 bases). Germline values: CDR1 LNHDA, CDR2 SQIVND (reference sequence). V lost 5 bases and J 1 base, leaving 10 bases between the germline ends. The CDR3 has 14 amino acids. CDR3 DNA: TGTGCCAGTAGTTCCCGACTAGGCACAGATACGCAGTATTTT. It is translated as CASSSRLGTDTQYF. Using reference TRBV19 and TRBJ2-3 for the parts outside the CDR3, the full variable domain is DGGITQSPKYLFRKEGQNVTLSCEQNLNHDAMYWYRQDPGQGLRLIYYSQIVNDFQKGDIAEGYSVSREKKESFPLTVTSAQKNPTAFYLCASSSRLGTDTQYFGPGTRLTVL.

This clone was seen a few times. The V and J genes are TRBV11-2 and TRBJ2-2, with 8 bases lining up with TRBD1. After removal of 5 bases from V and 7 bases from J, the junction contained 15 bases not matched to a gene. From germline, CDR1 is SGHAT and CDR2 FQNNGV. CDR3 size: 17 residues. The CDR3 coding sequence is TGTGCCAGCAGCCCCACTCCCAGGACAGGGCCCGGCGGGGAGCTGTTTTTT. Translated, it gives CASSPTPRTGPGGELFF.

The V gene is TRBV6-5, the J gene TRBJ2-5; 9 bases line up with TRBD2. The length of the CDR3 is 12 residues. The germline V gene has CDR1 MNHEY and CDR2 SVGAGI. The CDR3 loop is CGVAGVGETQYF. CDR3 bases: TGTGGGGTAGCGGGAGTCGGAGAGACCCAGTACTTC.

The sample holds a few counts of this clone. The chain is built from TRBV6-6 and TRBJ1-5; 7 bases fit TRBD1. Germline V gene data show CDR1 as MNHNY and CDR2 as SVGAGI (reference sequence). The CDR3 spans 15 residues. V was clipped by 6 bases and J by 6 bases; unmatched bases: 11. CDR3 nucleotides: TGTGCCAGCAGGTCCGGGACAGCCTCTAGTCAGCCCCAGCATTTT. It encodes CASRSGTASSQPQHF.

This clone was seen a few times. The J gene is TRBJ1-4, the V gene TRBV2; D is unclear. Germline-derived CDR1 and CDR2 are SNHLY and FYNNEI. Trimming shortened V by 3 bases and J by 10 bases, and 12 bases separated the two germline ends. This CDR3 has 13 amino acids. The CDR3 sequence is CASSEVAGGKLFF. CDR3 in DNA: TGTGCCAGCAGTGAGGTAGCTGGAGGAAAACTGTTTTTT.

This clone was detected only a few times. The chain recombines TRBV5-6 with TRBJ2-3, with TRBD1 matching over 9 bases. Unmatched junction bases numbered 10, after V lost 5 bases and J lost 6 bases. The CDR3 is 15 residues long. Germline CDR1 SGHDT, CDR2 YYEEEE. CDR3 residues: CASSQDRGVSDTQYF. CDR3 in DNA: TGTGCCAGCAGTCAGGACAGGGGAGTGTCGGATACGCAGTATTTT.

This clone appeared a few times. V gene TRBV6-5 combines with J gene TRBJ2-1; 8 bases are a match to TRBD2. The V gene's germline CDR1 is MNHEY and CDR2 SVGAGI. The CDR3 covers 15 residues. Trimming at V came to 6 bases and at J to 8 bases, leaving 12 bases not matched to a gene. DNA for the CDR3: TGTGCCAGCAGCCGACGACTAGCGAAGTTGGATGAGCAGTTCTTC. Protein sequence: CASSRRLAKLDEQFF.

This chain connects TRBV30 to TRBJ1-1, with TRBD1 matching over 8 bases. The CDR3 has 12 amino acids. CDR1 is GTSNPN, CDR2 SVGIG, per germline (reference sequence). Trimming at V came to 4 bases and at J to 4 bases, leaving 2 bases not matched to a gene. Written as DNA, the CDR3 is TGTGCCTGGACCACAGGGGGCACTGAAGCTTTCTTT. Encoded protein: CAWTTGGTEAFF.

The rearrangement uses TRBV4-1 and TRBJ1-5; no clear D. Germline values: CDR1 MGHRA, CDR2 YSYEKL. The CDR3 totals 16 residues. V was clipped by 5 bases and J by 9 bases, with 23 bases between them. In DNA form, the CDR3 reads TGCGCCAGCAGCACACAAGACCTTGTCGGGTCGGGGCCCCAGCATTTT. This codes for CASSTQDLVGSGPQHF.

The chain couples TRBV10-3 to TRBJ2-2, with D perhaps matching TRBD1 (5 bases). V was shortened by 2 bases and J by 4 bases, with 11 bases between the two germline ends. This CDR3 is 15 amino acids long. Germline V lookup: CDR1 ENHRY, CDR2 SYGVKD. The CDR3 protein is CAISEAQEGTGELFF. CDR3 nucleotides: TGTGCCATCAGTGAGGCACAGGAAGGCACCGGGGAGCTGTTTTTT.

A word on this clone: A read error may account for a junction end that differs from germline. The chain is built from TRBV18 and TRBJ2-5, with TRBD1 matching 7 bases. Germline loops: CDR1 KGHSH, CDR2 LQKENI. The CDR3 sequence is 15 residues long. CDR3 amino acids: CASSPQGFNQETQYF. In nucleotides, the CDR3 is TGTGCCAGCTCCCCACAGGGGTTCAACCAAGAGACCCAGTACTTC. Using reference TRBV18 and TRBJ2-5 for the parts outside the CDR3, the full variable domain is NAGVMQNPRHLVRRRGQEARLRCSPMKGHSHVYWYRQLPEEGLKFMVYLQKENIIDESGMPKERFSAEFPKEGPSILRIQQVVRGDSAAYFCASSPQGFNQETQYFGPGTRLLVL.

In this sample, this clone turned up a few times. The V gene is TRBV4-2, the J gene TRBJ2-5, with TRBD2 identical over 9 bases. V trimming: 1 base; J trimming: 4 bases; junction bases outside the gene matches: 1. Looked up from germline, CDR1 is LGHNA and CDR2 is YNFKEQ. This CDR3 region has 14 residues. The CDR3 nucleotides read TGTGCCAGCAGCCAAGTTAGCGGGGGAGAGACCCAGTACTTC. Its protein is CASSQVSGGETQYF.

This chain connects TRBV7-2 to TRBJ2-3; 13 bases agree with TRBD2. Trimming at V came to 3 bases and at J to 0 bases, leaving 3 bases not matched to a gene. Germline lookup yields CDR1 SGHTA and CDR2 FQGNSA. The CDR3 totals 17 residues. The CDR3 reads CASSLGLAGPSTDTQYF. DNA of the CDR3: TGTGCCAGCAGCTTGGGACTAGCGGGACCTAGCACAGATACGCAGTATTTT.

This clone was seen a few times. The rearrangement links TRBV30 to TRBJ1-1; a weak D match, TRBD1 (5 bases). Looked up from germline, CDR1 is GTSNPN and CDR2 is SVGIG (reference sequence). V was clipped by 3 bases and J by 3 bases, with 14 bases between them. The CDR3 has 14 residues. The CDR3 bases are TGTGCCTGGAGCAGTGGGGGGAGGCACACTGAAGCTTTCTTT. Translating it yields CAWSSGGRHTEAFF.

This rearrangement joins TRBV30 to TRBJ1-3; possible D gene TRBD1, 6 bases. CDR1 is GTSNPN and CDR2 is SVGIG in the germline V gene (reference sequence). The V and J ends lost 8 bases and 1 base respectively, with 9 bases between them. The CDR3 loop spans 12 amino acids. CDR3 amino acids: CALRGSGNTIYF. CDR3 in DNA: TGTGCCCTGAGGGGGTCTGGAAACACCATATATTTT.

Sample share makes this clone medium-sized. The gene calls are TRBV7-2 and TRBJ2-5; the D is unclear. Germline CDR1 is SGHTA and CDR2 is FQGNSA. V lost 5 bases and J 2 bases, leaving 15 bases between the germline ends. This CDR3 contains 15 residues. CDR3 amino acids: CASSNMRRAQETQYF. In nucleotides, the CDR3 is TGTGCCAGCAGCAATATGAGGCGAGCACAAGAGACCCAGTACTTC.

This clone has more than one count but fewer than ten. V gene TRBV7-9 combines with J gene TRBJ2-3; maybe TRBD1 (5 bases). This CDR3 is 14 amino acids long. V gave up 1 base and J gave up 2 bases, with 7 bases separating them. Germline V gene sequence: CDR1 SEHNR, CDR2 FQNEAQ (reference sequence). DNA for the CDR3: TGTGCCAGCAGCTTAGACAGGTCCACAGATACGCAGTATTTT. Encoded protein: CASSLDRSTDTQYF.

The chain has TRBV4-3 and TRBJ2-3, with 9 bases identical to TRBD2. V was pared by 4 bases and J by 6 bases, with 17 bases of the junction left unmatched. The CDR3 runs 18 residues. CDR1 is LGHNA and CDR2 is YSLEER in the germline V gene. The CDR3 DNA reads TGCGCCAGCAGCCGCGGGGGTTTGGTAGCGGGAGATGGGGATACGCAGTATTTT. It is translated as CASSRGGLVAGDGDTQYF.

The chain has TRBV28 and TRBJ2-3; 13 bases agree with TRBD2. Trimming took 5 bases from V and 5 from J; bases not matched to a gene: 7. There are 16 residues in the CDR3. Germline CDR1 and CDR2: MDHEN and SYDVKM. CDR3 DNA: TGTGCCAGCAGTCGGACTAGCGGGAGCCGAGGAGATACGCAGTATTTT. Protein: CASSRTSGSRGDTQYF.

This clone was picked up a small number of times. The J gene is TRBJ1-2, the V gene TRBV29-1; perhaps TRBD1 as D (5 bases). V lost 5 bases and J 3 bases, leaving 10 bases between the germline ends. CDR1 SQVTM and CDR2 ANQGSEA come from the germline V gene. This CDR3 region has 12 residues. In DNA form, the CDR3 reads TGCAGCGTTCTCGGGGGAGACTATGGCTACACCTTC. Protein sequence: CSVLGGDYGYTF.

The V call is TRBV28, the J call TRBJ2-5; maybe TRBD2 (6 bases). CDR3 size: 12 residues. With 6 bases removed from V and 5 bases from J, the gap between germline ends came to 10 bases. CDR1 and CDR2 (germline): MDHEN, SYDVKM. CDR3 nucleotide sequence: TGTGCCAGCAGCATCCGGGAGGAGACCCAGTACTTC. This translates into CASSIREETQYF.

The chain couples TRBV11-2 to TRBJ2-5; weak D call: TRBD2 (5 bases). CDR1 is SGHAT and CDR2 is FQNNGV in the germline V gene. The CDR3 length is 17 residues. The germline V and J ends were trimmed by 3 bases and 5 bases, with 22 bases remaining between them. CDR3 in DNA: TGTGCCAGCAGCTTCGAGGGTCAGACTACTATTTGGGAGACCCAGTACTTC. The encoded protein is CASSFEGQTTIWETQYF.

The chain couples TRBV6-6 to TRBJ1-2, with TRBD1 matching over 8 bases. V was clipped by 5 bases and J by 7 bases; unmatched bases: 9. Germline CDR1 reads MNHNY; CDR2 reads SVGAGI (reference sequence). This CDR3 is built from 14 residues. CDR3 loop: CASSPTGGSGGYTF. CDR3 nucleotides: TGTGCCAGCAGTCCTACAGGGGGTAGTGGTGGCTACACCTTC.

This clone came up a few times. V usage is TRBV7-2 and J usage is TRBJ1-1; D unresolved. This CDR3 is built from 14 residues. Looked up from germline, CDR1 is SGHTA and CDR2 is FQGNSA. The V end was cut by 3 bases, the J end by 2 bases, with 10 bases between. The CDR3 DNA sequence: TGTGCCAGCAGCTTGAGCGGACTCAACACTGAAGCTTTCTTT. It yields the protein CASSLSGLNTEAFF.